This passage covers 7 T cell receptor beta chains from one sample sequenced in a study of regulatory and conventional T cells in RAG deficiency. Clones were read by immunoSEQ multiplex PCR, and TCRdb kept only the in-frame ones, dropping some. The sample contains under 20,000 clones, 80% to 90% of which appear only once. Regulatory T cells were sorted from blood as CD4+ CD25-high CD127-low cells. The same data also went into a second study, on regulatory T cells. That study adds: Amplification used 52 TRBV primers and 13 TRBJ primers.

Source material: Tregs sorted from blood. The receptors here all came from a human donor in good health.

The chain is built from TRBV27 and TRBJ1-1; 8 bases line up with TRBD1. Germline assignment: CDR1 MNHEY and CDR2 SMNVEV (reference sequence). V lost 6 bases and J lost 8; bases outside the gene matches: 2. This CDR3 region has 11 residues. This CDR3 reads CASSRDREAFF. Here the CDR3 DNA reads TGTGCCAGCAGCCGGGACAGGGAAGCTTTCTTT.

The rearrangement joins TRBV6-5 to TRBJ1-4; tentative D call: TRBD1 (6 bases). The V gene lost 1 base and the J gene lost 5 bases, with 11 bases spanning the gap. CDR3 length: 15 residues. Looked up from germline, CDR1 is MNHEY and CDR2 is SVGAGI. This CDR3 is CASSYLGAKNEKLFF. The CDR3, as DNA: TGTGCCAGCAGTTACTTGGGGGCTAAGAATGAAAAACTGTTTTTT.

This clone was counted only a few times. V is TRBV15 and J is TRBJ1-4, with no clear D. Germline CDR1 is LNHNV and CDR2 is YYDKDF (reference sequence). The CDR3 length is 14 residues. Deletions cut 0 bases from V and 7 bases from J, with 9 bases between. CDR3 region: CATSRDLASEKLFF. Here the CDR3 DNA reads TGTGCCACCAGCAGAGATTTGGCCTCTGAAAAACTGTTTTTT.

The chain is built from TRBV15 and TRBJ1-6; 11 bases align to TRBD1. After removal of 0 bases from V and 7 bases from J, the junction contained 11 bases not matched to a gene. The CDR3 has 19 residues. Germline V gene lookup returns CDR1 LNHNV and CDR2 YYDKDF (reference sequence). The CDR3, as DNA: TGTGCCACCAGCAGAGATTTGGGAGGACAGGGGGCTCAAAATTCACCCCTCCACTTT. This codes for CATSRDLGGQGAQNSPLHF.

The rearrangement joins TRBV11-3 to TRBJ2-1; TRBD2 matches at 13 bases. Germline CDR1 is SGHNT and CDR2 is YENEEA. After removal of 5 bases from V and 0 bases from J, the junction contained 7 bases not matched to a gene. CDR3 length: 18 amino acids. The DNA of the CDR3 is TGTGCCAGCAGCCCGGGACTAGCGGGATTTACCTCCTACAATGAGCAGTTCTTC. As protein: CASSPGLAGFTSYNEQFF.

This rearrangement joins TRBV14 to TRBJ2-7, with 7 bases lining up with TRBD2. The germline V gene encodes CDR1 SGHDN and CDR2 FVKESK. CDR3 length: 13 residues. V lost 6 bases and J lost 3; bases outside the gene matches: 5. CDR3 coding DNA: TGTGCCAGCAGGAACGGGGGGAACTACGAGCAGTACTTC. Amino acid sequence: CASRNGGNYEQYF.

The chain recombines TRBV19 with TRBJ2-5; 8 bases are a match to TRBD1. The CDR3 consists of 14 residues. V was clipped by 5 bases and J by 3 bases; unmatched bases: 5. Germline CDR1 and CDR2: LNHDA and SQIVND (reference sequence). The CDR3: CASSPQDREETQYF. The CDR3 region has the DNA TGTGCCAGTAGTCCCCAGGACAGGGAAGAGACCCAGTACTTC.